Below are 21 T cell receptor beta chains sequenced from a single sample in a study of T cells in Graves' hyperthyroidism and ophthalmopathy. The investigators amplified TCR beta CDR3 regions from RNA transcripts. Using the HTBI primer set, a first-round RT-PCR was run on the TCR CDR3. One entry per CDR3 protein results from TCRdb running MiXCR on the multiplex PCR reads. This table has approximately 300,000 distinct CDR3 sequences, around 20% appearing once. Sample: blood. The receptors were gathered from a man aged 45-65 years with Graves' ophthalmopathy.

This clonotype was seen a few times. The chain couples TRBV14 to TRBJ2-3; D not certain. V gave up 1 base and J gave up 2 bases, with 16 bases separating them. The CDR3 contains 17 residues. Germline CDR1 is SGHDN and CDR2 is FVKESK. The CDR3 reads CASSQGRGSLNTDTQYF. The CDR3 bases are TGTGCCAGCAGCCAAGGAAGAGGTTCCTTAAACACAGATACGCAGTATTTT.

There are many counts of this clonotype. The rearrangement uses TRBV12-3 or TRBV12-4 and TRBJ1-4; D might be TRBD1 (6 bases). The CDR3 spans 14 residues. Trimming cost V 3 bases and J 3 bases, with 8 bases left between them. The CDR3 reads CASSFTGSNEKLFF. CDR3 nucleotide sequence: TGTGCCAGCAGTTTTACAGGGTCTAATGAAAAACTGTTTTTT.

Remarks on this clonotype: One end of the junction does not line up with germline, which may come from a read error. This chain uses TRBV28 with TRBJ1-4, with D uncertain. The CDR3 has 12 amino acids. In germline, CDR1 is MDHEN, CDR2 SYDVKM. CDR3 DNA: TGTGCCAACAGTTCCGGAAATGAAAAACTGTTTTTT. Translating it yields CANSSGNEKLFF. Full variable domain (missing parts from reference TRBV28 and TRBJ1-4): DVKVTQSSRYLVKRTGEKVFLECVQDMDHENMFWYRQDPGLGLRLIYFSYDVKMKEKGDIPEGYSVSREKKERFSLILESASTNQTSMYLCANSSGNEKLFFGSGTQLSVL.

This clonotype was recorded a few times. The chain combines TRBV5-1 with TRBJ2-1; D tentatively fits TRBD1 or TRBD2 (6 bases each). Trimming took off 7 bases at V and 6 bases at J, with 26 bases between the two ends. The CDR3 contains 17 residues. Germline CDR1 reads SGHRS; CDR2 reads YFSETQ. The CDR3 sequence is CASGLEGGLEWGNEQFF. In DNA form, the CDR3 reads TGCGCCAGCGGACTGGAAGGGGGACTTGAGTGGGGCAATGAGCAGTTCTTC.

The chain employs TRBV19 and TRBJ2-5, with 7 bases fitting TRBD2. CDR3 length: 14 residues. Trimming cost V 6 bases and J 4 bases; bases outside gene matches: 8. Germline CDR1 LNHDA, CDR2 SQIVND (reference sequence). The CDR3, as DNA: TGTGCCAGTAGCCCCGGAGGGAGGGTAGAGACCCAGTACTTC. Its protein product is CASSPGGRVETQYF. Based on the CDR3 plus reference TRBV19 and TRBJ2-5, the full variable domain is DGGITQSPKYLFRKEGQNVTLSCEQNLNHDAMYWYRQDPGQGLRLIYYSQIVNDFQKGDIAEGYSVSREKKESFPLTVTSAQKNPTAFYLCASSPGGRVETQYFGPGTRLLVL.

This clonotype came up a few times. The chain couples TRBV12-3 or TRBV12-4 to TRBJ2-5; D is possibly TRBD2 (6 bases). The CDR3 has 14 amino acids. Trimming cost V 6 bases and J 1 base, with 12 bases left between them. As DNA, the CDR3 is TGTGCCAGCAGACAAGGACTAACCCAAGAGACCCAGTACTTC. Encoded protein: CASRQGLTQETQYF.

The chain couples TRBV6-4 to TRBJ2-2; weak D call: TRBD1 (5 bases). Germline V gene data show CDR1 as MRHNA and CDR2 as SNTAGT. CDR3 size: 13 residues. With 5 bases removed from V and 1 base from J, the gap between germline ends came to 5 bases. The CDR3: CASSQGNTGELFF. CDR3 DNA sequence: TGTGCCAGCAGTCAGGGGAACACCGGGGAGCTGTTTTTT.

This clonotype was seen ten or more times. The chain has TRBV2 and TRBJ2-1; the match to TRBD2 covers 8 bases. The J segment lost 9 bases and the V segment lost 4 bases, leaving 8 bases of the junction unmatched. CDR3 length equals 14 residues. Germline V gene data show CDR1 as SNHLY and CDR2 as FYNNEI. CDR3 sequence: CASSAGDAGGEQFF. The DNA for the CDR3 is TGTGCCAGCAGTGCAGGGGATGCGGGGGGTGAGCAGTTCTTC.

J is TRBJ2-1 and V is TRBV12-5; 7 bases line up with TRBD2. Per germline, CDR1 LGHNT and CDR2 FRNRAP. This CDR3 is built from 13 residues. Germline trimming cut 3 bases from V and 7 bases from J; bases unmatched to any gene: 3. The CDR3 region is CASGFSGRNEQFF. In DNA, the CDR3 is TGTGCTAGTGGTTTCTCCGGGAGGAATGAGCAGTTCTTC.

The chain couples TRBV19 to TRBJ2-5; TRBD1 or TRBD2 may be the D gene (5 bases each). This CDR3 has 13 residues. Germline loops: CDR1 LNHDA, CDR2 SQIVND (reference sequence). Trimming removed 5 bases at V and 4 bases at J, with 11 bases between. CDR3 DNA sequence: TGTGCCAGTAGTCACCTTGGGGGAGAGACCCAGTACTTC. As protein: CASSHLGGETQYF. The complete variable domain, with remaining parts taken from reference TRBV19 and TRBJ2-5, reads DGGITQSPKYLFRKEGQNVTLSCEQNLNHDAMYWYRQDPGQGLRLIYYSQIVNDFQKGDIAEGYSVSREKKESFPLTVTSAQKNPTAFYLCASSHLGGETQYFGPGTRLLVL.

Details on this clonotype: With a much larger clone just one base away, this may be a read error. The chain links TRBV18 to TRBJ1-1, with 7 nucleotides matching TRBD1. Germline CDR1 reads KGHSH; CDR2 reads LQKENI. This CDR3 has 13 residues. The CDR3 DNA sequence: TGTGTCAGCTCCACAGGGGAGAACACTGAAGCTTTCTTT. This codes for CVSSTGENTEAFF.

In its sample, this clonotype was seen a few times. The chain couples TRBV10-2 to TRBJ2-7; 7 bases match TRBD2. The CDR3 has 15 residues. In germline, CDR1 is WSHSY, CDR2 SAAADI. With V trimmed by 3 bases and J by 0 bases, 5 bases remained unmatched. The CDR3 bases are TGCGCCAGCAGTGATCGTCTAGCGGTCTCCTACGAGCAGTACTTC. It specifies CASSDRLAVSYEQYF.

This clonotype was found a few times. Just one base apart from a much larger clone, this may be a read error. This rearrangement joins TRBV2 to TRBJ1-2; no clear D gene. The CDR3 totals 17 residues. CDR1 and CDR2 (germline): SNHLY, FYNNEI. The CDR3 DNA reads TGTGCCGGCAGTGAAGCGCGTAGGGCAGTGACTAACTATGGCTACACCTTC. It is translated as CAGSEARRAVTNYGYTF.

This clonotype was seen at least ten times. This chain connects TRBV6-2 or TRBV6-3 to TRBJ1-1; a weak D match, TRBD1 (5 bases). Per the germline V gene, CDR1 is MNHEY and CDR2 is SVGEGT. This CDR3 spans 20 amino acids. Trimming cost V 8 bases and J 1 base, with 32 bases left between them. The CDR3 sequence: CASVPHGMGGSTLKNTEAFF. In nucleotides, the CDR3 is TGTGCCAGCGTCCCTCATGGGATGGGGGGGTCGACCCTCAAGAACACTGAAGCTTTCTTT.

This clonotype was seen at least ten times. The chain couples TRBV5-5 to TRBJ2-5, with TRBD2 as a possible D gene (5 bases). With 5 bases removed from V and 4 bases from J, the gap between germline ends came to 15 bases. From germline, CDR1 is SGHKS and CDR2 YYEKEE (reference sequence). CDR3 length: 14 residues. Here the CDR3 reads CASRRGISGETQYF. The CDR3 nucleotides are TGTGCCAGCAGACGGGGAATATCGGGAGAGACCCAGTACTTC.

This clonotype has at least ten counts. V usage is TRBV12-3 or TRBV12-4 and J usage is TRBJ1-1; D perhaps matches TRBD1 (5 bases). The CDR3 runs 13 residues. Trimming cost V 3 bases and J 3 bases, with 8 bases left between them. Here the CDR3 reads CASSFSRDTEAFF. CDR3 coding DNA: TGTGCCAGCAGTTTCTCCAGGGACACTGAAGCTTTCTTT.

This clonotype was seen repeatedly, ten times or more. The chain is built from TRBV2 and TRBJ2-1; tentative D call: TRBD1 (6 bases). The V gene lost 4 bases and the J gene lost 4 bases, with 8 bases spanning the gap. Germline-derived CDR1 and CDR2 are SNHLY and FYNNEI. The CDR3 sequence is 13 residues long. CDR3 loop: CASSVTGYNEQFF. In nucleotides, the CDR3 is TGTGCCAGCAGTGTTACAGGGTACAATGAGCAGTTCTTC.

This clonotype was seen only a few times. CDR3 DNA: TGTGCCAGCAGCTTACCGGGGCCCCAGTACAATGAGCAGTTCTTC. This translates into CASSLPGPQYNEQFF. This chain uses TRBV5-4 with TRBJ2-1; the D call may be TRBD1 or TRBD2 (5 bases each). CDR3 length: 15 residues. The germline CDR1 and CDR2 sequences are SGHNT and YYREEE (reference sequence). With 2 bases removed from V and 4 bases from J, the gap between germline ends came to 13 bases.

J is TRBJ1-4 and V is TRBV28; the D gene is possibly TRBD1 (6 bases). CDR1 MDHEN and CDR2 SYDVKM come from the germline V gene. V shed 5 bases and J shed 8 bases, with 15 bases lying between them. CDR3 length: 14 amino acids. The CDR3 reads CASSPGGVKEKLFF. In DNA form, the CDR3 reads TGTGCCAGCAGTCCCGGGGGCGTGAAGGAAAAACTGTTTTTT.

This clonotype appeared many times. The CDR3 DNA reads as TGTGCCAGCAGACCGGGACTAGCTACCCACGAGCAGTACTTC. It encodes CASRPGLATHEQYF. The chain joins TRBV6-1 to TRBJ2-7; 9 bases map to TRBD2. CDR3 size: 14 residues. Germline V lookup: CDR1 MNHNS, CDR2 SASEGT. J was trimmed by 5 bases and V by 6 bases; bases with no gene match: 8.

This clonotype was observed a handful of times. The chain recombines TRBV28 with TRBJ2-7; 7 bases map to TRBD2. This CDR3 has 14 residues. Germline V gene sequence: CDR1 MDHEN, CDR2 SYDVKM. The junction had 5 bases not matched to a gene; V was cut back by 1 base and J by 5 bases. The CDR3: CASSLFRGSNEQYF. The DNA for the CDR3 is TGTGCCAGCAGTTTATTTCGCGGGAGCAACGAGCAGTACTTC.